A selection of T cell receptor beta chains follows, all from one sample in a study of T cell responses to AZD1222 COVID-19 vaccine. The assay was immunoSEQ multiplex PCR, and TCRdb's table has in-frame clones only and misses some. This repertoire shows about 120,000 clones, about 90% found once; its top ten account for 1.6%. This specimen consisted of peripheral blood, obtained 28 days after the second AZD1222 dose. The source of these receptors is an adult who received the AZD1222 COVID-19 vaccine. CDR3s include the opening cysteine and the closing phenylalanine or tryptophan. The D gene is left open where the match is weak. Rows give clone size only sometimes, using once, few, many, or a class for an expanded clone.

j_gene: TRBJ1-1
d_gene: .
v_gene: TRBV29-1
abundance: .
CDR3aa: CSVRLNTEAFF

j_gene: TRBJ1-1
d_gene: .
v_gene: TRBV6-5
abundance: .
CDR3aa: CASTKGTTEAFF

j_gene: TRBJ2-1
d_gene: TRBD1
v_gene: TRBV10-1
abundance: few
CDR3aa: CASSSDRGLNEQFF

j_gene: TRBJ2-5
d_gene: TRBD2
v_gene: TRBV5-1
abundance: .
CDR3aa: CASSELAGGSETQYF

j_gene: TRBJ2-7
d_gene: .
v_gene: TRBV11-1
abundance: .
CDR3aa: CASSFIQGLGEQYF

j_gene: TRBJ1-1
d_gene: .
v_gene: TRBV18
abundance: .
CDR3aa: CASSPPPQLNTEAFF

j_gene: TRBJ1-5
d_gene: TRBD1
v_gene: TRBV19
abundance: .
CDR3aa: CASSGQGGNQPQHF

j_gene: TRBJ1-1
d_gene: .
v_gene: TRBV18
abundance: .
CDR3aa: CASSRTGNTEAFF

j_gene: TRBJ2-5
d_gene: .
v_gene: TRBV15
abundance: .
CDR3aa: CATSSQGREETQYF

j_gene: TRBJ2-7
d_gene: .
v_gene: TRBV3-1/TRBV3-2
abundance: .
CDR3aa: CASSSGPRGTYEQYF

j_gene: TRBJ2-5
d_gene: .
v_gene: TRBV27
abundance: .
CDR3aa: CASSLYSGATQETQYF

j_gene: TRBJ2-3
d_gene: TRBD2
v_gene: TRBV28
abundance: medium-sized
CDR3aa: CASSSFREGRDTQYF

j_gene: TRBJ2-3
d_gene: .
v_gene: TRBV5-3
abundance: .
CDR3aa: CARSRELRPDTQYF

j_gene: TRBJ2-1
d_gene: .
v_gene: TRBV7-7
abundance: .
CDR3aa: CASSLGSYNEQFF

j_gene: TRBJ2-3
d_gene: .
v_gene: TRBV4-1
abundance: .
CDR3aa: CASSQAGTDTQYF

j_gene: TRBJ2-5
d_gene: .
v_gene: TRBV5-1
abundance: .
CDR3aa: CASSSPPGDRRRETQYF

j_gene: TRBJ1-1
d_gene: TRBD1
v_gene: TRBV27
abundance: .
CDR3aa: CASSPRTGLNTEAFF

j_gene: TRBJ2-5
d_gene: .
v_gene: TRBV7-9
abundance: .
CDR3aa: CASSPERREETQYF

j_gene: TRBJ2-2
d_gene: .
v_gene: TRBV29-1
abundance: .
CDR3aa: CSVVGYNTGELFF

j_gene: TRBJ1-5
d_gene: TRBD1
v_gene: TRBV2
abundance: .
CDR3aa: CASSTTGDSNQPQHF

j_gene: TRBJ2-7
d_gene: .
v_gene: TRBV5-1
abundance: once
CDR3aa: CASSSNVGIYEQYF

j_gene: TRBJ1-5
d_gene: .
v_gene: TRBV28
abundance: few
CDR3aa: CASSLMGGNQPQHF

j_gene: TRBJ2-1
d_gene: .
v_gene: TRBV9
abundance: .
CDR3aa: CASSVSNEQFF

j_gene: TRBJ2-1
d_gene: TRBD1
v_gene: TRBV2
abundance: .
CDR3aa: CASRKGRTGGYYNEQFF

j_gene: TRBJ2-5
d_gene: TRBD2
v_gene: TRBV3-1/TRBV3-2
abundance: .
CDR3aa: CASSPILAETQETQYF

j_gene: TRBJ1-6
d_gene: .
v_gene: TRBV27
abundance: .
CDR3aa: CASSWSIYNSPLHF

j_gene: TRBJ1-5
d_gene: .
v_gene: TRBV15
abundance: once
CDR3aa: CATSRGQSNQPQHF

j_gene: TRBJ2-2
d_gene: TRBD2
v_gene: TRBV7-2
abundance: .
CDR3aa: CASSSKAGGLGTGELFF

j_gene: TRBJ1-1
d_gene: .
v_gene: TRBV2
abundance: .
CDR3aa: CASSVASGRLTNTEAFF

j_gene: TRBJ2-5
d_gene: .
v_gene: TRBV7-3
abundance: once
CDR3aa: CASSKNRMETQYF

j_gene: TRBJ1-1
d_gene: .
v_gene: TRBV28
abundance: .
CDR3aa: CASSLGTNTEAFF

j_gene: TRBJ2-5
d_gene: TRBD2
v_gene: TRBV5-1
abundance: .
CDR3aa: CASRPTSGSTSGETQYF

j_gene: TRBJ1-3
d_gene: .
v_gene: TRBV7-9
abundance: .
CDR3aa: CASSSGDLVGNTIYF

j_gene: TRBJ2-1
d_gene: TRBD2
v_gene: TRBV19
abundance: .
CDR3aa: CASRPGTSGRFLRRNEQFF

j_gene: TRBJ1-2
d_gene: .
v_gene: TRBV30
abundance: .
CDR3aa: CAWSAGGPFYGYTF

j_gene: TRBJ2-1
d_gene: TRBD2
v_gene: TRBV6-5
abundance: .
CDR3aa: CASSPWTSGNEQFF

j_gene: TRBJ2-2
d_gene: .
v_gene: TRBV9
abundance: .
CDR3aa: CASSVGGTANTGELFF

j_gene: TRBJ2-2
d_gene: .
v_gene: TRBV10-3
abundance: .
CDR3aa: CAISDGGELFF

j_gene: TRBJ2-7
d_gene: .
v_gene: TRBV7-9
abundance: .
CDR3aa: CASSSVIYEQYF

j_gene: TRBJ2-3
d_gene: .
v_gene: TRBV28
abundance: .
CDR3aa: CASSFRVGDTQYF

j_gene: TRBJ2-7
d_gene: .
v_gene: TRBV29-1
abundance: .
CDR3aa: CSVKPGLRDEQYF

j_gene: TRBJ1-5
d_gene: .
v_gene: TRBV5-1
abundance: .
CDR3aa: CASSLVPGQPQHF

j_gene: TRBJ1-6
d_gene: TRBD1
v_gene: TRBV19
abundance: .
CDR3aa: CASSILRQGGNSPLHF